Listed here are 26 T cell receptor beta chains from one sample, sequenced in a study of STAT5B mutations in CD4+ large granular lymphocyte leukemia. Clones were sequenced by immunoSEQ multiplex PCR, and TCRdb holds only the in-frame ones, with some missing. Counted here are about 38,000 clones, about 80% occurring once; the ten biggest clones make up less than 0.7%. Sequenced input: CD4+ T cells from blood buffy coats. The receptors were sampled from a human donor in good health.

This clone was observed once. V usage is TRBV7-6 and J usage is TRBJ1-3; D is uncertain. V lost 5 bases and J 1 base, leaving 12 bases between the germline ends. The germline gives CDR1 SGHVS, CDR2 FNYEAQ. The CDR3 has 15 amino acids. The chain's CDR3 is CASSRRLVSGNTIYF. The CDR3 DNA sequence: TGTGCCAGCAGCCGCAGGTTAGTGTCTGGAAACACCATATATTTT.

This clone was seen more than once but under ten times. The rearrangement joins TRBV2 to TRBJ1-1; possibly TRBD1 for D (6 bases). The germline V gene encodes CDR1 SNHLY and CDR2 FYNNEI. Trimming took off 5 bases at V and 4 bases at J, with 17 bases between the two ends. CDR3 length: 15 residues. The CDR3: CASSSRGAGSTEAFF. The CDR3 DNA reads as TGTGCCAGCAGTTCTAGGGGGGCTGGGTCCACTGAAGCTTTCTTT.

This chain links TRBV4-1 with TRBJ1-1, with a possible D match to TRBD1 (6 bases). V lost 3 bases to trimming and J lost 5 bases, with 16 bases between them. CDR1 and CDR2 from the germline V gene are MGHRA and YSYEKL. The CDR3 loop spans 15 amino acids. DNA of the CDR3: TGCGCCAGCAGCCAGGAGATACAGGGTAGAACTGAAGCTTTCTTT. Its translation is CASSQEIQGRTEAFF.

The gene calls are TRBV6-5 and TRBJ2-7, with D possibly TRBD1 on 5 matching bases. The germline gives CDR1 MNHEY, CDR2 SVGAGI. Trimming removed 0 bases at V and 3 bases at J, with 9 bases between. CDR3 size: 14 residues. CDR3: CASSYSSGHYEQYF. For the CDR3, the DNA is TGTGCCAGCAGTTACTCGTCAGGGCACTACGAGCAGTACTTC.

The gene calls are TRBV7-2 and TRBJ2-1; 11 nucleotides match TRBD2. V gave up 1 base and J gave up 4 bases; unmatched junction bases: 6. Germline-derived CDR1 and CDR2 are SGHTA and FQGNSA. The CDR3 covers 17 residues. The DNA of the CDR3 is TGTGCCAGCAGCTTAGAAAGGACTAGCGGGTCATACAATGAGCAGTTCTTC. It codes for CASSLERTSGSYNEQFF. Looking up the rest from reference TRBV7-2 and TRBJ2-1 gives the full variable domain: GAGVSQSPSNKVTEKGKDVELRCDPISGHTALYWYRQSLGQGLEFLIYFQGNSAPDKSGLPSDRFSAERTGGSVSTLTIQRTQQEDSAVYLCASSLERTSGSYNEQFFGPGTRLTVL.

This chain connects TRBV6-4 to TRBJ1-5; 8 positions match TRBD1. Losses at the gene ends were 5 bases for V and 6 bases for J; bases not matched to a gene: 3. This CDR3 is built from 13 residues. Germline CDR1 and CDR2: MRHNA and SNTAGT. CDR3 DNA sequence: TGTGCCAGCAGTCAGGGGGCGGGTCAGCCCCAGCATTTT. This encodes CASSQGAGQPQHF.

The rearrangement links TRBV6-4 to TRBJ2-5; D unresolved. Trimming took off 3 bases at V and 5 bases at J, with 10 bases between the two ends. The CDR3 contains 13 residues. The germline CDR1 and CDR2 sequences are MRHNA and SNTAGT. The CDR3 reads CASSEYIGETQYF. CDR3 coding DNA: TGTGCCAGCAGTGAATACATCGGGGAGACCCAGTACTTC.

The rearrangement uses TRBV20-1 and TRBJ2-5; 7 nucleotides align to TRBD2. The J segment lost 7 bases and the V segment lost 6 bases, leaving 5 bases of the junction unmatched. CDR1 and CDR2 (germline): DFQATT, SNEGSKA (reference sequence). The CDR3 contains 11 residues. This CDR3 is CSALVAGTQYF. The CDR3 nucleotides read TGCAGTGCCCTAGTAGCGGGGACCCAGTACTTC.

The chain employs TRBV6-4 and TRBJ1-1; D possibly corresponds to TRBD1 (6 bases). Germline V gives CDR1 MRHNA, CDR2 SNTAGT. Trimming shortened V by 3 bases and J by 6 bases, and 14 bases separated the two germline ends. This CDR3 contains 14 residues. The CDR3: CASSDGGGEAEAFF. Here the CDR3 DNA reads TGTGCCAGCAGTGATGGAGGGGGGGAGGCTGAAGCTTTCTTT.

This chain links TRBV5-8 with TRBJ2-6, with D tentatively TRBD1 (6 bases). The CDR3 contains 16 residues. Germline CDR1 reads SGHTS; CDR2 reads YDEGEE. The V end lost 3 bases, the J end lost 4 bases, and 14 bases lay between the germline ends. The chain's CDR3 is CASSSPQGSGANVLTF. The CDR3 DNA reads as TGTGCCAGCAGCTCGCCACAGGGCTCCGGGGCCAACGTCCTGACTTTC.

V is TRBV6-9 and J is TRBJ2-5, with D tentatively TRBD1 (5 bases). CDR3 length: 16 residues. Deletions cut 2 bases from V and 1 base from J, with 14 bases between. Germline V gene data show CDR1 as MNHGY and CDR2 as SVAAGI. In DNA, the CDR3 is TGTGCCAGCAGTTATAAACGACAGAGTTGCCAAGAGACCCAGTACTTC. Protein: CASSYKRQSCQETQYF.

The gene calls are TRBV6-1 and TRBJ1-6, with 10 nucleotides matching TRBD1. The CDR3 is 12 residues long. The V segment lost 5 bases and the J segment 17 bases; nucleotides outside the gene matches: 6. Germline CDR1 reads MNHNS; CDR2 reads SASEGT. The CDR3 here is CASSFMGQGIHF. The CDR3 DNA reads TGTGCCAGCAGTTTTATGGGACAGGGGATCCACTTT.

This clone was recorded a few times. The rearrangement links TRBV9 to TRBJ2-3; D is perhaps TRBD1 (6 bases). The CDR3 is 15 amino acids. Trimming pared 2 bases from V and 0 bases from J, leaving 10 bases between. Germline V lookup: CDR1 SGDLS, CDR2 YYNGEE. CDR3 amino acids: CASSVTGSSTDTQYF. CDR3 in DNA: TGTGCCAGCAGCGTTACAGGGTCTAGCACAGATACGCAGTATTTT.

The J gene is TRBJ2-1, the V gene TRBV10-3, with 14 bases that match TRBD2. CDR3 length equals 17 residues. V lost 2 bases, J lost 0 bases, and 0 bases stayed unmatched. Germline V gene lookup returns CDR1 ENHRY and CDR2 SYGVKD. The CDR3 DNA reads TGTGCCATCAGTGAGGGGACTAGCGGGAGCTCCTACAATGAGCAGTTCTTC. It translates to CAISEGTSGSSYNEQFF.

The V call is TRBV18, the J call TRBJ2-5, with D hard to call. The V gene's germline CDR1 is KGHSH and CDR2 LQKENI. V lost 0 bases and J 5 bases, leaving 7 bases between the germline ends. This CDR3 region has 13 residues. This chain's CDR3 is CASSPPGIETQYF. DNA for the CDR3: TGTGCCAGCTCACCACCAGGGATCGAGACCCAGTACTTC. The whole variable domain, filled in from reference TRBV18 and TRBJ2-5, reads NAGVMQNPRHLVRRRGQEARLRCSPMKGHSHVYWYRQLPEEGLKFMVYLQKENIIDESGMPKERFSAEFPKEGPSILRIQQVVRGDSAAYFCASSPPGIETQYFGPGTRLLVL.

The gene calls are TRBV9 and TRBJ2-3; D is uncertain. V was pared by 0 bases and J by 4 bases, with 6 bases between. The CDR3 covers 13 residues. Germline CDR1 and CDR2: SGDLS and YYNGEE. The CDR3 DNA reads TGTGCCAGCAGCGTAGCTAACGCAGATACGCAGTATTTT. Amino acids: CASSVANADTQYF.

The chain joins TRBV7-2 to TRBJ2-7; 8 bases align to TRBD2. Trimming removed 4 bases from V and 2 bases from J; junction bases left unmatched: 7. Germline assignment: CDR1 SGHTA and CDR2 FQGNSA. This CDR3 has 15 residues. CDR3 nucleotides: TGTGCCAGCAGCTCGGGGGGGCCCTTGGCCTACGAGCAGTACTTC. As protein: CASSSGGPLAYEQYF.

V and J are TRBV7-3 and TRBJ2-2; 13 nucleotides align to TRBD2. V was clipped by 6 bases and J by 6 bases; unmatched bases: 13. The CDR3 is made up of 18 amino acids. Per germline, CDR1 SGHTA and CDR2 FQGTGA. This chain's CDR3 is CASSLIGTSGIVSGELFF. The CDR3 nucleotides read TGTGCCAGCAGTCTTATCGGGACTAGCGGGATTGTGTCCGGGGAGCTGTTTTTT.

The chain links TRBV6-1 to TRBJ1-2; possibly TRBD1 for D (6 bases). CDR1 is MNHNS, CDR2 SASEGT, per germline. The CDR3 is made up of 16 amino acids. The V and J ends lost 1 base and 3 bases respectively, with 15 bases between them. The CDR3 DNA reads TGTGCCAGCAGTGAAGTCCCGGGGGCGATGGACTATGGCTACACCTTC. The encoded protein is CASSEVPGAMDYGYTF.

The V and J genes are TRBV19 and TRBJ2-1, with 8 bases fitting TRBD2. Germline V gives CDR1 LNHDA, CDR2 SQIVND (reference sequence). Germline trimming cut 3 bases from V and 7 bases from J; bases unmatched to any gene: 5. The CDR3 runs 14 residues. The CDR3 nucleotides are TGTGCCAGTAGTATCCGGCGGGAGGCAAATGAGCAGTTCTTC. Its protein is CASSIRREANEQFF.

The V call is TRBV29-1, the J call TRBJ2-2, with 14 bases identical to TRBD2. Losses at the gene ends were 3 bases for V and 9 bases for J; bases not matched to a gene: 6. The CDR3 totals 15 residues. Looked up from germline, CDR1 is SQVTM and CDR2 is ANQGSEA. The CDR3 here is CSVDGTSGGSRELFF. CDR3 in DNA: TGCAGCGTTGACGGGACTAGCGGGGGAAGTCGGGAGCTGTTTTTT.

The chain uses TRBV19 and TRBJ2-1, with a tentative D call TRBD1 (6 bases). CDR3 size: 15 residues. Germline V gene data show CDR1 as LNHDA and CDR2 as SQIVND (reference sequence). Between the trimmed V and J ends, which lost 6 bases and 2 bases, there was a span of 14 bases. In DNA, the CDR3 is TGTGCCAGTAGGTACCGGGACACCCCCTACAATGAGCAGTTCTTC. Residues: CASRYRDTPYNEQFF.

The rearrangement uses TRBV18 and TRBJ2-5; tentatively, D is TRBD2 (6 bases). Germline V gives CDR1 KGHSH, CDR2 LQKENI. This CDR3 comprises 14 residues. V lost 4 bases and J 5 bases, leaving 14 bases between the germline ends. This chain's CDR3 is CASSLTGGSETQYF. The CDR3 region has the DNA TGTGCCAGCTCACTAACCGGGGGATCGGAGACCCAGTACTTC.

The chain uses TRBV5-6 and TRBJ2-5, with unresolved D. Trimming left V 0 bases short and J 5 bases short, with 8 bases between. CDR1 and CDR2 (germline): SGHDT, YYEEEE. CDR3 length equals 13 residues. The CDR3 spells CASSLEQYETQYF. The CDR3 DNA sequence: TGTGCCAGCAGCTTGGAACAGTACGAGACCCAGTACTTC.

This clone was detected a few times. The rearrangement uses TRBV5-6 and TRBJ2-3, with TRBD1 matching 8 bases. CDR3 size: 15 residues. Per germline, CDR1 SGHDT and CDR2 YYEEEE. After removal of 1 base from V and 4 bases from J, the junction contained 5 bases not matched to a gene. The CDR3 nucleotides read TGTGCCAGCAGCTTGTCGGACAGGGATCCAGATACGCAGTATTTT. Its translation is CASSLSDRDPDTQYF.

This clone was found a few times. The CDR3 coding sequence is TGTGCCAGCAGTCTACAGCCTAGCACAGATACGCAGTATTTT. Translating it yields CASSLQPSTDTQYF. This chain joins TRBV11-3 and TRBJ2-3; D is unclear. CDR1 and CDR2 (germline): SGHNT, YENEEA. Trimming took 6 bases from V and 0 from J, leaving 10 bases between them. CDR3 length: 14 residues.